Below, 23 T cell receptor beta chains from the same sample are listed, as sequenced in a study of shared clonotypes between healthy human individuals. TCRdb keeps only in-frame clones here, not all; method: immunoSEQ multiplex PCR. Of over a million clones listed, around 97% are singletons. The material sequenced was naive CD4+ T cells sorted from blood. The subset is: CD45RA+ positively selected. The receptors here all came from a man in his thirties or forties in good health.

J is TRBJ1-3 and V is TRBV18; D remains ambiguous. V was clipped by 1 base and J by 5 bases, with 12 bases between them. The germline CDR1 and CDR2 sequences are KGHSH and LQKENI. The CDR3 has 15 residues. CDR3 loop: CASSPLETPRNTIYF. The CDR3 DNA follows: TGTGCCAGCTCACCACTCGAAACACCACGAAACACCATATATTTT. Variable domain in full (rest from reference TRBV18 and TRBJ1-3): NAGVMQNPRHLVRRRGQEARLRCSPMKGHSHVYWYRQLPEEGLKFMVYLQKENIIDESGMPKERFSAEFPKEGPSILRIQQVVRGDSAAYFCASSPLETPRNTIYFGEGSWLTVV.

This rearrangement joins TRBV7-6 to TRBJ2-1; unclear D gene. The V end lost 3 bases, the J end lost 2 bases, and 8 bases lay between the germline ends. Germline V gene data show CDR1 as SGHVS and CDR2 as FNYEAQ. The CDR3 length is 14 residues. In nucleotides, the CDR3 is TGTGCCAGCAGCTTGACTGTCCCCTACAATGAGCAGTTCTTC. This encodes CASSLTVPYNEQFF.

V gene TRBV7-9 combines with J gene TRBJ2-7; D might be TRBD2 (6 bases). This CDR3 spans 16 amino acids. Looked up from germline, CDR1 is SEHNR and CDR2 is FQNEAQ (reference sequence). Trimming took off 0 bases at V and 6 bases at J, with 18 bases between the two ends. The CDR3: CASSLAVSSRGAEQYF. CDR3 coding DNA: TGTGCCAGCAGCTTAGCTGTGAGTTCGCGGGGAGCCGAGCAGTACTTC.

This rearrangement joins TRBV25-1 to TRBJ1-4; D may be TRBD1 (5 bases). The V end was cut by 2 bases, the J end by 7 bases, with 11 bases between. This CDR3 spans 14 amino acids. The germline V gene encodes CDR1 MGHDK and CDR2 SYGVNS. The CDR3 reads CASSEMKGFEKLFF. In DNA form, the CDR3 reads TGTGCCAGCAGTGAAATGAAGGGGTTTGAAAAACTGTTTTTT.

The chain employs TRBV18 and TRBJ1-4, with a tentative D call TRBD1 (6 bases). The CDR3 spans 16 residues. Between the trimmed V and J ends, which lost 2 bases and 0 bases, there was a span of 10 bases. CDR1 is KGHSH, CDR2 LQKENI, per germline. The CDR3 reads CASSPDRSPTNEKLFF. In DNA, the CDR3 is TGTGCCAGCTCACCAGACAGGAGTCCAACTAATGAAAAACTGTTTTTT.

The chain joins TRBV29-1 to TRBJ1-2; tentatively, D is TRBD1 (5 bases). The CDR3 runs to 15 residues. Germline V gene lookup returns CDR1 SQVTM and CDR2 ANQGSEA. V lost 6 bases and J lost 9, with 26 bases in between. The CDR3: CSVVASTDSSLSYTF. The DNA of the CDR3 is TGCAGCGTAGTTGCCTCGACAGATAGTTCTCTGAGCTACACCTTC.

This rearrangement joins TRBV15 to TRBJ1-2, with 11 nucleotides matching TRBD1. The CDR3 length is 17 residues. The V gene's germline CDR1 is LNHNV and CDR2 YYDKDF (reference sequence). V was pared by 4 bases and J by 6 bases, with 13 bases of the junction left unmatched. CDR3 protein: CATSNGGDRGFRHGYTF. The CDR3 coding sequence is TGTGCCACCAGCAATGGGGGGGACAGGGGGTTCCGGCATGGCTACACCTTC.

About this clone: Within the sample, other DNA sequences also encode this same CDR3. The V call is TRBV28, the J call TRBJ2-5; 13 bases align to TRBD2. CDR3 size: 15 residues. V lost 5 bases, J lost 2 bases, and 2 bases stayed unmatched. In germline, CDR1 is MDHEN, CDR2 SYDVKM. CDR3 DNA sequence: TGTGCCAGCAGTAGACTAGCGGGAGGACAAGAGACCCAGTACTTC. Encoded protein: CASSRLAGGQETQYF. The variable domain in full, completed from reference TRBV28 and TRBJ2-5, reads DVKVTQSSRYLVKRTGEKVFLECVQDMDHENMFWYRQDPGLGLRLIYFSYDVKMKEKGDIPEGYSVSREKKERFSLILESASTNQTSMYLCASSRLAGGQETQYFGPGTRLLVL.

In regard to this clone: This CDR3 is also generated by other DNA sequences in the sample. This chain connects TRBV5-1 to TRBJ2-2; TRBD1 aligns across 8 bases. The CDR3 is 15 amino acids. In germline, CDR1 is SGHRS, CDR2 YFSETQ. Trimming removed 4 bases from V and 8 bases from J; junction bases left unmatched: 10. The CDR3 region is CASSLGQGLTGELFF. Here the CDR3 DNA reads TGCGCCAGCAGCCTCGGACAGGGCTTAACTGGGGAGCTGTTTTTT.

The rearrangement uses TRBV9 and TRBJ2-3; TRBD1 matches at 7 bases. The V gene's germline CDR1 is SGDLS and CDR2 YYNGEE. V trimming: 4 bases; J trimming: 1 base; junction bases outside the gene matches: 9. The CDR3 has 16 amino acids. The CDR3 nucleotides read TGTGCCAGCAGCCTCCGACAGGGATCGGGCACAGATACGCAGTATTTT. Residues: CASSLRQGSGTDTQYF.

CDR3 sequence reads: CASSVAISGANVLTF. The CDR3 DNA reads TGTGCCAGCAGTGTAGCCATCTCTGGGGCCAACGTCCTGACTTTC. V and J are TRBV6-1 and TRBJ2-6, with D uncertain. Germline CDR1 and CDR2: MNHNS and SASEGT. Deletions cut 4 bases from V and 0 bases from J, with 7 bases between. There are 15 residues in the CDR3.

The V call is TRBV15, the J call TRBJ2-1; D not certain. The CDR3 extends over 15 amino acids. The germline CDR1 and CDR2 sequences are LNHNV and YYDKDF (reference sequence). V gave up 5 bases and J gave up 0 bases, with 11 bases separating them. The CDR3 loop reads CATSQSASSYNEQFF. The DNA of the CDR3 is TGTGCCACCAGCCAAAGCGCAAGCTCCTACAATGAGCAGTTCTTC.

Concerning this clone: This same CDR3 is encoded by further DNA sequences in the sample. The rearrangement links TRBV27 to TRBJ2-7; D unresolved. The V and J ends lost 5 bases and 0 bases respectively, with 8 bases between them. Germline CDR1 reads MNHEY; CDR2 reads SMNVEV (reference sequence). This CDR3 is built from 13 residues. CDR3 in DNA: TGTGCCAGCAGTCGTCCCAGCTCCTACGAGCAGTACTTC. It translates to CASSRPSSYEQYF.

The chain is built from TRBV28 and TRBJ1-5; possible D gene TRBD1, 5 bases. This CDR3 comprises 13 residues. Germline values: CDR1 MDHEN, CDR2 SYDVKM. The ends were cut back, 5 bases at V and 4 bases at J, with 9 bases in the middle. The CDR3 loop is CASSGGVNQPQHF. CDR3 in DNA: TGTGCCAGCAGTGGAGGGGTGAATCAGCCCCAGCATTTT.

This clone was seen only a few times. Other DNA variants within this sample encode the same CDR3. The chain is built from TRBV9 and TRBJ2-6; unclear D gene. The V end was cut by 5 bases, the J end by 1 base, with 4 bases between. Germline CDR1 and CDR2: SGDLS and YYNGEE. The CDR3 is 13 amino acids. The CDR3, as DNA: TGTGCCAGCAGGGCTTCTGGGGCCAACGTCCTGACTTTC. Residues: CASRASGANVLTF.

Details on this clone: The same CDR3 also results from other DNA sequences found in this sample. The chain joins TRBV10-3 to TRBJ2-1; D call uncertain. V lost 6 bases and J lost 2, with 5 bases in between. The CDR3 has 12 amino acids. Looked up from germline, CDR1 is ENHRY and CDR2 is SYGVKD. The CDR3 DNA is TGTGCCATCAGAGGGCCCTACAATGAGCAGTTCTTC. This codes for CAIRGPYNEQFF.

V and J are TRBV15 and TRBJ2-4; tentative D call: TRBD1 (8 bases). The CDR3 covers 22 residues. Germline-derived CDR1 and CDR2 are LNHNV and YYDKDF (reference sequence). V was cut by 2 bases and J by 3 bases, with 32 bases left in between. DNA of the CDR3: TGTGCCACCAGCAGACCGGACAGGGAACGACTAGGCGGGAGAGAGGACAAAAACATTCAGTACTTC. Amino acid sequence: CATSRPDRERLGGREDKNIQYF.

This clone was seen only once. This chain links TRBV2 with TRBJ2-1; the D gene could be TRBD1 or TRBD2 (7 bases each). V lost 10 bases and J 0 bases, leaving 10 bases between the germline ends. The CDR3 length is 13 residues. Per germline, CDR1 SNHLY and CDR2 FYNNEI. CDR3 bases: TGTGCCACCAGGGGGGGCTCCTACAATGAGCAGTTCTTC. Its translation: CATRGGSYNEQFF.

The rearrangement joins TRBV30 to TRBJ2-5; no firm D call. CDR1 is GTSNPN, CDR2 SVGIG, per germline (reference sequence). Trimming shortened V by 5 bases and J by 3 bases, and 4 bases separated the two germline ends. The CDR3 loop spans 10 amino acids. The CDR3 bases are TGTGCCTGGTCGGAAGAGACCCAGTACTTC. It codes for CAWSEETQYF. Looking up the rest from reference TRBV30 and TRBJ2-5 gives the full variable domain: SQTIHQWPATLVQPVGSPLSLECTVEGTSNPNLYWYRQAAGRGLQLLFYSVGIGQISSEVPQNLSASRPQDRQFILSSKKLLLSDSGFYLCAWSEETQYFGPGTRLLVL.

The chain links TRBV7-8 to TRBJ2-2, with 9 bases lining up with TRBD1. The CDR3 sequence is 16 residues long. Trimming removed 2 bases from V and 4 bases from J; junction bases left unmatched: 5. CDR1 and CDR2 from the germline V gene are SGHVS and FQNEAQ. The CDR3 loop is CASSLPTGGFTGELFF. DNA of the CDR3: TGTGCCAGCAGCTTACCGACAGGGGGTTTCACCGGGGAGCTGTTTTTT.

Turning to this clone: Additional DNA sequences in this sample encode the identical CDR3. The rearrangement uses TRBV2 and TRBJ2-3; 11 bases line up with TRBD2. Germline-derived CDR1 and CDR2 are SNHLY and FYNNEI. The CDR3 is 15 amino acids. The ends lost 5 bases at V and 0 bases at J; junction bases unmatched: 1. The DNA of the CDR3 is TGTGCCAGCAGTAGACTAGCGGGAAGCACAGATACGCAGTATTTT. It yields the protein CASSRLAGSTDTQYF.

This chain connects TRBV6-6 to TRBJ1-2; D call uncertain. Trimming stripped 2 bases from V and 6 bases from J, with 13 bases between. Germline assignment: CDR1 MNHNY and CDR2 SVGAGI (reference sequence). The CDR3 is 14 amino acids. The CDR3 region is CASSYSSGINGYTF. CDR3 nucleotide sequence: TGTGCCAGCAGTTACAGCTCCGGAATTAATGGCTACACCTTC.

This chain connects TRBV5-5 to TRBJ2-5, with TRBD1 identical over 8 bases. Germline V gene lookup returns CDR1 SGHKS and CDR2 YYEKEE (reference sequence). The CDR3 totals 15 residues. V lost 1 base and J lost 6; bases outside the gene matches: 8. CDR3 region: CASSLLSGGAKTQYF. The CDR3 DNA reads TGTGCCAGCAGCTTGTTGTCAGGGGGCGCGAAGACCCAGTACTTC.